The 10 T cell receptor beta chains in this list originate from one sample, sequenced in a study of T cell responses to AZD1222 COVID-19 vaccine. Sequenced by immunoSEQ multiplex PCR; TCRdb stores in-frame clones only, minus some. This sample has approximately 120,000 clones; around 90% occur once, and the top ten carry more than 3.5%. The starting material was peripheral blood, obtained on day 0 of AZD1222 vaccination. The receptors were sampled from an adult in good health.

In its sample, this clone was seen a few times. CDR3 nucleotides: TGTGCCAGCAGCGTAGAATCGGGGATTGACGAGCAGTACTTC. It yields the protein CASSVESGIDEQYF. The chain carries TRBV9 and TRBJ2-7, with a weak D call TRBD2 (5 bases). Trimming pared 0 bases from V and 5 bases from J, leaving 12 bases between. CDR3 length: 14 residues. CDR1 is SGDLS and CDR2 is YYNGEE in the germline V gene.

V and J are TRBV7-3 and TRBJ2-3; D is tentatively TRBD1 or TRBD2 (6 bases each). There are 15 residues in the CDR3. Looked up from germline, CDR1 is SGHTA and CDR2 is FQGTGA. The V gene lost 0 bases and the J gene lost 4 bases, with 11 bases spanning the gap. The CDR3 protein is CASSLTGGLPDTQYF. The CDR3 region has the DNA TGTGCCAGCAGCTTAACGGGGGGCCTCCCAGATACGCAGTATTTT.

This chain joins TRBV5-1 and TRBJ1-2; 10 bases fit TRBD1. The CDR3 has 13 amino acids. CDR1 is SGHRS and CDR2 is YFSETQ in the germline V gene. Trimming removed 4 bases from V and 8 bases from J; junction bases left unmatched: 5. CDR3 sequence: CASSQGQGMGYTF. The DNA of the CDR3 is TGCGCCAGCAGCCAGGGACAGGGGATGGGCTACACCTTC.

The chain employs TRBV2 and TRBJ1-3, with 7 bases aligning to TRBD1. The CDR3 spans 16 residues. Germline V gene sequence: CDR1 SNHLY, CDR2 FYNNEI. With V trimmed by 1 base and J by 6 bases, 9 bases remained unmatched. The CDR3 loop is CASSEGPGGQENTIYF. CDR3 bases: TGTGCCAGCAGTGAAGGACCAGGGGGGCAAGAAAACACCATATATTTT.

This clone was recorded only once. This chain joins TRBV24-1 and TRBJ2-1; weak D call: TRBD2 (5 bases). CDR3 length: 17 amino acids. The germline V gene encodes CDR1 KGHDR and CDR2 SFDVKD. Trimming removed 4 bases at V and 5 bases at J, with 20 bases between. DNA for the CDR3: TGTGCCACCAGTGACCTGGCGAACGGGATGTCCCACAATGAGCAGTTCTTC. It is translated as CATSDLANGMSHNEQFF.

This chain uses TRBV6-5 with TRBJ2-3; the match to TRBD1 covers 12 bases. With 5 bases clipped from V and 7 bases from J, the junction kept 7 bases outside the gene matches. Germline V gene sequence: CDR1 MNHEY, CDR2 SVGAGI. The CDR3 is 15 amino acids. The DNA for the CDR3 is TGTGCCAGCAGTCCTTGGGGGACAGGGGGCTATACGCAGTATTTT. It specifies CASSPWGTGGYTQYF.

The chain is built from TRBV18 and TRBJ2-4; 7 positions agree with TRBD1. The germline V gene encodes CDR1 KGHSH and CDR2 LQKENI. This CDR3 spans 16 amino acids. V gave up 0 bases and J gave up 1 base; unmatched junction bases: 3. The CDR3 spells CASSPPGGFAKNIQYF. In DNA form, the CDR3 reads TGTGCCAGCTCACCACCAGGGGGCTTTGCCAAAAACATTCAGTACTTC.

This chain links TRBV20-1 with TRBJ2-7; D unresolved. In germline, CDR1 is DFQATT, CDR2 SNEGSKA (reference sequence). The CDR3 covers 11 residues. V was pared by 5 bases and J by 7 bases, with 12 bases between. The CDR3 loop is CSASLIQEQYF. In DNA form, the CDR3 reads TGCAGTGCTTCCTTAATCCAGGAGCAGTACTTC.

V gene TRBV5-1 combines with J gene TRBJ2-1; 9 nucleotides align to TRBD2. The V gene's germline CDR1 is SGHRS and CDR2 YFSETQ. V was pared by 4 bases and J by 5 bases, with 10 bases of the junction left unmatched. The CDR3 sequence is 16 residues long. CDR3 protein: CASSLIAGGPHNEQFF. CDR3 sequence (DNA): TGCGCCAGCAGCCTGATTGCGGGAGGGCCCCACAATGAGCAGTTCTTC. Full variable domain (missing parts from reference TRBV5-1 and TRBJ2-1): KAGVTQTPRYLIKTRGQQVTLSCSPISGHRSVSWYQQTPGQGLQFLFEYFSETQRNKGNFPGRFSGRQFSNSRSEMNVSTLELGDSALYLCASSLIAGGPHNEQFFGPGTRLTVL.

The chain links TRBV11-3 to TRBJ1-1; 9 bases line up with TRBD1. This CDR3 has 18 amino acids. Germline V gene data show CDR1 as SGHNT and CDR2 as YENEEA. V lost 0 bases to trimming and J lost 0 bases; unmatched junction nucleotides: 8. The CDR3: CASSLDHLRDRVNTEAFF. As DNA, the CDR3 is TGTGCCAGCAGCTTAGATCATCTTAGGGACAGGGTGAACACTGAAGCTTTCTTT.